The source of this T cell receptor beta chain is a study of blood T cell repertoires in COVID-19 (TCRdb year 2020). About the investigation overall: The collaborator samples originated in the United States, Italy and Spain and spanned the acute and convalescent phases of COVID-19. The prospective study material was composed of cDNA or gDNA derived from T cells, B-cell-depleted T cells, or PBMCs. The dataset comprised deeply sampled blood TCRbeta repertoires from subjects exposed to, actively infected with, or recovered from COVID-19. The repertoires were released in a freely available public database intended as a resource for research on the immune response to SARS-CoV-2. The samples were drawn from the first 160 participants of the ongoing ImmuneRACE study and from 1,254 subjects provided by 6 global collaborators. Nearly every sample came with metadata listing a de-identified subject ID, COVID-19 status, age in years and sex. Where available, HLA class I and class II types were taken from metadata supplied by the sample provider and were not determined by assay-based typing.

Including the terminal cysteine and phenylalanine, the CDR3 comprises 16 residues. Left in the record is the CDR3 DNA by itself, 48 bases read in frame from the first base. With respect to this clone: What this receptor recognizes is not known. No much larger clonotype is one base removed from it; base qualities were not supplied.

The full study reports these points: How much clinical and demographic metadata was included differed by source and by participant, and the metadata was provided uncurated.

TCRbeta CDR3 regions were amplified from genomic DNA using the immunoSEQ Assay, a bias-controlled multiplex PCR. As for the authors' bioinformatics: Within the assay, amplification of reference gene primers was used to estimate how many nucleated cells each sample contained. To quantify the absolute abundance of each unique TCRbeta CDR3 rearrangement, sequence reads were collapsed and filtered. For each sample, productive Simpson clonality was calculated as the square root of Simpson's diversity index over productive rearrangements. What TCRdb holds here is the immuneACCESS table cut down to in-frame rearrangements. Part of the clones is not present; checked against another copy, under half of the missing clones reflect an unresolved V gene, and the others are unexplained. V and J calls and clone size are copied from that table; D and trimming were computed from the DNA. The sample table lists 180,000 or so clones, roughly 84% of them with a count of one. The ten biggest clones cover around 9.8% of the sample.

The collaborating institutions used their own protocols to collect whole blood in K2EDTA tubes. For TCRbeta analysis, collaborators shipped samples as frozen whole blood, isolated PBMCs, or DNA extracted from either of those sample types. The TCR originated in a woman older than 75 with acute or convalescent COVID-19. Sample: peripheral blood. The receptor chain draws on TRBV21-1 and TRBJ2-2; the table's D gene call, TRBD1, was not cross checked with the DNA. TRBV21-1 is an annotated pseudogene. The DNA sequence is TGTGCCAGCAGCAACCTGACAGGGCCTTCTTCCGGGGAGCTGTTTTTT. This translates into CASSNLTGPSSGELFF.